These 25 T cell receptor beta chains came from one sample sequenced in a study of blood T cell repertoires in COVID-19 (dated by TCRdb to 2020 to 2021). The receptor library was made with the immunoSEQ multiplex PCR assay. TCRdb provides this immuneACCESS table in a form limited to in-frame rearrangements. Some clones are lacking; in checked studies, under half of them reflect an unresolved V gene, and why the rest are absent is not known. For this sample the table gives about 150,000 clones, of which approximately 82% were detected only once. The ten largest clonotypes hold about 7% of the sample. The sequenced sample consisted of peripheral blood. The receptors stem from a woman between 50 and 59 years old in a cohort sampled during active or convalescent COVID-19.

V and J are TRBV5-1 and TRBJ1-3, with a weak D call TRBD1 (5 bases). V gave up 4 bases and J gave up 0 bases, with 11 bases separating them. Germline loops: CDR1 SGHRS, CDR2 YFSETQ. There are 15 residues in the CDR3. CDR3 DNA: TGCGCCAGCAGCCTAGGGGCGAGCTCTGGAAACACCATATATTTT. Translated, it gives CASSLGASSGNTIYF.

V gene TRBV2 combines with J gene TRBJ2-7; 7 nucleotides align to TRBD1. Germline CDR1 SNHLY, CDR2 FYNNEI. The CDR3 sequence is 14 residues long. The ends lost 3 bases at V and 3 bases at J; junction bases unmatched: 5. The CDR3 reads CASSEWDRDYEQYF. As DNA, the CDR3 is TGTGCCAGCAGTGAGTGGGACAGAGACTACGAGCAGTACTTC.

The chain combines TRBV3-1 (or the pseudogene TRBV3-2) with TRBJ2-5; 8 bases fit TRBD2. Looked up from germline, CDR1 is LGHDT and CDR2 is YNNKEL (reference sequence). V trimming: 2 bases; J trimming: 1 base; junction bases outside the gene matches: 0. The CDR3 has 14 amino acids. CDR3 coding DNA: TGTGCCAGCAGCCAAAGCGGGGGCCAAGAGACCCAGTACTTC. It yields the protein CASSQSGGQETQYF.

The CDR3 reads CASSSGQGVVGGYTF. The CDR3 DNA reads as TGTGCCAGCAGCTCGGGACAGGGAGTCGTTGGAGGCTACACCTTC. This rearrangement joins TRBV6-5 to TRBJ1-2, with 9 bases fitting TRBD1. Trimming at V came to 6 bases and at J to 8 bases, leaving 13 bases not matched to a gene. The CDR3 sequence is 15 residues long. Germline CDR1 MNHEY, CDR2 SVGAGI.

The chain joins TRBV25-1 to TRBJ2-3; TRBD2 matches 8 bases. The CDR3 runs to 13 residues. J gave up 5 bases and V 8 bases, and 6 bases lay outside the gene matches. CDR1 MGHDK and CDR2 SYGVNS come from the germline V gene. CDR3 nucleotide sequence: TGTGCCAGCCGGGAGGGAGCTGGAGATACGCAGTATTTT. This sequence encodes CASREGAGDTQYF.

The gene calls are TRBV11-2 and TRBJ1-1, with D maybe TRBD1 (6 bases). V was trimmed by 2 bases and J by 0 bases, leaving 10 bases between them. The CDR3 sequence is 15 residues long. Germline CDR1 and CDR2: SGHAT and FQNNGV. The DNA of the CDR3 is TGTGCCAGCAGCTTAAGGGGGACGATGAACACTGAAGCTTTCTTT. Residues: CASSLRGTMNTEAFF.

The chain employs TRBV3-1 (or the pseudogene TRBV3-2) and TRBJ1-6; D is undetermined. V lost 0 bases and J 0 bases, leaving 12 bases between the germline ends. The germline V gene encodes CDR1 LGHDT and CDR2 YNNKEL (reference sequence). The CDR3 is 18 amino acids. The DNA of the CDR3 is TGTGCCAGCAGCCAAGAACGGGAGCTCAGCTCCTATAATTCACCCCTCCACTTT. It encodes CASSQERELSSYNSPLHF.

The V and J genes are TRBV29-1 and TRBJ1-1; weak D call: TRBD1 (5 bases). CDR3 size: 12 residues. CDR1 is SQVTM and CDR2 is ANQGSEA in the germline V gene. Trimming left V 4 bases short and J 5 bases short, with 11 bases between. The CDR3 sequence is CSVASGWTEAFF. The CDR3, as DNA: TGCAGCGTTGCTTCAGGGTGGACTGAAGCTTTCTTT.

The J gene is TRBJ2-7, the V gene TRBV19; 7 positions agree with TRBD2. CDR3 length equals 12 residues. Trimming took 4 bases from V and 4 from J; bases not matched to a gene: 1. Germline CDR1 LNHDA, CDR2 SQIVND (reference sequence). For the CDR3, the DNA is TGTGCCAGTAGTAGCGGGAGATACGAGCAGTACTTC. Its translation is CASSSGRYEQYF. Full variable domain (remainder filled in from reference TRBV19 and TRBJ2-7): DGGITQSPKYLFRKEGQNVTLSCEQNLNHDAMYWYRQDPGQGLRLIYYSQIVNDFQKGDIAEGYSVSREKKESFPLTVTSAQKNPTAFYLCASSSGRYEQYFGPGTRLTVT.

The gene calls are TRBV11-2 and TRBJ1-6; D gene ambiguous. With 2 bases removed from V and 0 bases from J, the gap between germline ends came to 8 bases. In germline, CDR1 is SGHAT, CDR2 FQNNGV. This CDR3 has 16 amino acids. The CDR3 sequence: CASSLSPGSYNSPLHF. The CDR3 DNA is TGTGCCAGCAGCTTATCGCCAGGCTCCTATAATTCACCCCTCCACTTT.

This chain joins TRBV7-9 and TRBJ1-4, with D uncertain. This CDR3 region has 13 residues. Deletions cut 2 bases from V and 8 bases from J, with 9 bases between. Germline V CDR1 and CDR2: SEHNR, FQNEAQ (reference sequence). For the CDR3, the DNA is TGTGCCAGCAGCTTAACGGAGAGGGAAAAACTGTTTTTT. This codes for CASSLTEREKLFF.

In nucleotides, the CDR3 is TGTGCCAGCAGCTTAGTTTCTACAGACTACGAGCAGTACTTC. Translating it yields CASSLVSTDYEQYF. The V gene is TRBV7-2, the J gene TRBJ2-7; D gene ambiguous. The germline V and J ends were trimmed by 1 base and 3 bases, with 10 bases remaining between them. The CDR3 sequence is 14 residues long. Germline V gene sequence: CDR1 SGHTA, CDR2 FQGNSA.

The chain recombines TRBV19 with TRBJ1-4; TRBD1 matches at 10 bases. CDR3 size: 13 residues. J gave up 8 bases and V 5 bases, and 2 bases lay outside the gene matches. Germline CDR1 reads LNHDA; CDR2 reads SQIVND (reference sequence). In nucleotides, the CDR3 is TGTGCCAGTAGTGACAGGGGGCGAGAAAAACTGTTTTTT. Translation gives CASSDRGREKLFF.

The rearrangement uses TRBV5-1 and TRBJ2-7; D gene unclear. Per germline, CDR1 SGHRS and CDR2 YFSETQ. The V and J ends lost 2 bases and 2 bases respectively, with 11 bases between them. This CDR3 is 14 amino acids long. This chain's CDR3 is CASSFSDHTYEQYF. The CDR3 region has the DNA TGCGCCAGCAGCTTTTCCGATCACACCTACGAGCAGTACTTC.

This chain connects TRBV7-3 to TRBJ1-2, with TRBD1 matching 7 bases. Germline CDR1 reads SGHTA; CDR2 reads FQGTGA. V dropped 5 bases and J dropped 3; count of bases not matched to a gene: 6. The CDR3 spans 14 residues. The DNA of the CDR3 is TGTGCCAGCAGCCCCGGGACAGATTACTATGGCTACACCTTC. This sequence encodes CASSPGTDYYGYTF.

CDR3 residues: CASSQALDTQETQYF. Written as DNA, the CDR3 is TGCGCCAGCAGCCAAGCCTTGGACACTCAAGAGACCCAGTACTTC. This chain joins TRBV4-3 and TRBJ2-5, with D perhaps TRBD1 (5 bases). The CDR3 loop spans 15 amino acids. The V end was cut by 1 base, the J end by 2 bases, with 11 bases between. Germline V gene lookup returns CDR1 LGHNA and CDR2 YSLEER.

This clone was counted once. The chain has TRBV7-9 and TRBJ1-2; no definite D call. V lost 1 base and J lost 7, with 16 bases in between. The germline V gene encodes CDR1 SEHNR and CDR2 FQNEAQ (reference sequence). This CDR3 is built from 15 residues. The CDR3 spells CASSLDLLEGLGYTF. In DNA, the CDR3 is TGTGCCAGCAGCTTAGACCTCTTGGAGGGTCTTGGCTACACCTTC.

The chain carries TRBV19 and TRBJ2-7; 15 bases map to TRBD2. The CDR3 runs to 16 residues. CDR1 and CDR2 (germline): LNHDA, SQIVND (reference sequence). The V and J ends lost 5 bases and 6 bases, in that order; junction bases with no gene match: 8. The CDR3 spells CASSPSGTSGGPEQYF. The CDR3 nucleotides are TGTGCCAGTAGTCCCTCCGGGACTAGCGGGGGGCCCGAGCAGTACTTC.

This chain joins TRBV3-1 (or the pseudogene TRBV3-2) and TRBJ2-7; D unresolved. CDR1 and CDR2 from the germline V gene are LGHDT and YNNKEL (reference sequence). Trimming cost V 1 base and J 3 bases, with 7 bases left between them. This CDR3 region has 13 residues. The DNA of the CDR3 is TGTGCCAGCAGCCAAGGTAGCTACTACGAGCAGTACTTC. Residues: CASSQGSYYEQYF.

This chain links TRBV29-1 with TRBJ2-5; 8 bases map to TRBD1. The germline gives CDR1 SQVTM, CDR2 ANQGSEA. V lost 3 bases, J lost 5 bases, and 5 bases stayed unmatched. This CDR3 comprises 13 residues. In DNA form, the CDR3 reads TGCAGCGTTGACAGGGGGCTGGGGGAGACCCAGTACTTC. This codes for CSVDRGLGETQYF.

The chain couples TRBV11-2 to TRBJ2-2; 8 bases fit TRBD2. Germline V gene data show CDR1 as SGHAT and CDR2 as FQNNGV. The CDR3 totals 15 residues. V dropped 1 base and J dropped 6; count of bases not matched to a gene: 4. In DNA form, the CDR3 reads TGTGCCAGCAGCTTAGCCGGGGGGGCTTCCGGGGAGCTGTTTTTT. Residues: CASSLAGGASGELFF.

The chain employs TRBV15 and TRBJ2-1, with D unclear. The germline V gene encodes CDR1 LNHNV and CDR2 YYDKDF (reference sequence). CDR3 length: 13 residues. Trimming took 0 bases from V and 9 from J, leaving 9 bases between them. This CDR3 reads CATSRDKQREQFF. The CDR3 nucleotides are TGTGCCACCAGCAGAGATAAGCAGCGTGAGCAGTTCTTC. Complete variable domain (other parts from reference TRBV15 and TRBJ2-1): DAMVIQNPRYQVTQFGKPVTLSCSQTLNHNVMYWYQQKSSQAPKLLFHYYDKDFNNEADTPDNFQSRRPNTSFCFLDIRSPGLGDTAMYLCATSRDKQREQFFGPGTRLTVL.

The V call is TRBV24-1, the J call TRBJ2-5, with no clear D. V was clipped by 3 bases and J by 5 bases, with 12 bases between them. Germline lookup yields CDR1 KGHDR and CDR2 SFDVKD. The length of the CDR3 is 14 residues. The CDR3 reads CATSDPVLGETQYF. Here the CDR3 DNA reads TGTGCCACCAGTGATCCTGTCCTCGGGGAGACCCAGTACTTC.

V is TRBV7-9 and J is TRBJ2-1; 10 nucleotides agree with TRBD2. CDR1 is SEHNR and CDR2 is FQNEAQ in the germline V gene (reference sequence). CDR3 length: 17 amino acids. J gave up 8 bases and V 5 bases, and 15 bases lay outside the gene matches. CDR3 nucleotides: TGTGCCAGCAGCCTTCCTCGGGCTAGCGGGGGCATCTATGAGCAGTTCTTC. Translation: CASSLPRASGGIYEQFF.

This chain links TRBV3-1 (or the pseudogene TRBV3-2) with TRBJ1-2; TRBD1 matches 7 bases. This CDR3 has 16 residues. J gave up 5 bases and V 6 bases, and 15 bases lay outside the gene matches. Germline V gene lookup returns CDR1 LGHDT and CDR2 YNNKEL (reference sequence). The CDR3 region has the DNA TGTGCCAGCAGACACGCCTTAGCCGACAGGGAGTATGGCTACACCTTC. This gives the protein CASRHALADREYGYTF.